Below, 19 T cell receptor beta chains from the same sample are listed, as sequenced in a study of cytomegalovirus exposure and HLA in healthy donors (dated by TCRdb to about 2017). Preparation of the library involved the immunoSEQ multiplex PCR assay. The multiplex PCR relied on a mix of 60 forward primers for TCR Vbeta segments and 13 reverse primers for TCR Jbeta segments. TCRdb carries this immuneACCESS record with in-frame sequences only. Its versions omit some clonotypes, under half of them owing to an unresolved V gene in the studies checked, with the rest unexplained. The sample table records some 190,000 clones; 86% of these occur just once. The top ten constitute approximately 0.31% of the sample. The material sequenced was PBMCs. Receptor source: a woman in her 30s in good health and CMV-seronegative.

The chain has TRBV7-6 and TRBJ2-7; 14 bases align to TRBD2. The CDR3 runs 14 residues. CDR1 SGHVS and CDR2 FNYEAQ come from the germline V gene. V was pared by 6 bases and J by 7 bases, with 5 bases of the junction left unmatched. CDR3 sequence: CASSGLAGGSEQYF. CDR3 sequence (DNA): TGTGCCAGCAGTGGACTAGCGGGAGGTTCTGAGCAGTACTTC. The full variable domain, with the rest looked up from reference TRBV7-6 and TRBJ2-7, is GAGVSQSPRYKVTKRGQDVALRCDPISGHVSLYWYRQALGQGPEFLTYFNYEAQQDKSGLPNDRFSAERPEGSISTLTIQRTEQRDSAMYRCASSGLAGGSEQYFGPGTRLTVT.

The rearrangement joins TRBV28 to TRBJ1-1, with 10 positions matching TRBD1. Germline V CDR1 and CDR2: MDHEN, SYDVKM. The CDR3 runs to 14 residues. V trimming: 6 bases; J trimming: 2 bases; junction bases outside the gene matches: 3. CDR3 in amino acids: CASRTGGGNTEAFF. In nucleotides, the CDR3 is TGTGCCAGCAGGACAGGGGGCGGAAACACTGAAGCTTTCTTT. The full variable domain, completed using reference TRBV28 and TRBJ1-1, is DVKVTQSSRYLVKRTGEKVFLECVQDMDHENMFWYRQDPGLGLRLIYFSYDVKMKEKGDIPEGYSVSREKKERFSLILESASTNQTSMYLCASRTGGGNTEAFFGQGTRLTVV.

This clone was detected a few times. The chain has TRBV29-1 and TRBJ2-5, with 9 bases matching TRBD1. V shed 6 bases and J 5 bases; nucleotides not matched to a gene: 10. This CDR3 is 14 amino acids long. Germline CDR1 reads SQVTM; CDR2 reads ANQGSEA. The CDR3 sequence is CSVLLDRGYETQYF. CDR3 DNA: TGCAGCGTCCTATTAGACAGGGGGTATGAGACCCAGTACTTC.

V and J are TRBV18 and TRBJ2-5; TRBD2 matches at 11 bases. The CDR3 loop spans 14 amino acids. Germline CDR1 KGHSH, CDR2 LQKENI. After removal of 2 bases from V and 4 bases from J, the junction contained 0 bases not matched to a gene. The CDR3 is CASSPGLAGETQYF. The DNA for the CDR3 is TGTGCCAGCTCACCAGGACTAGCGGGAGAGACCCAGTACTTC.

CDR3 in amino acids: CASSLTSGFQETQYF. The CDR3 DNA reads as TGTGCCAGCAGCCTGACTAGCGGCTTTCAAGAGACCCAGTACTTC. V and J are TRBV6-1 and TRBJ2-5; 9 bases agree with TRBD2. The trim removed 6 bases at V and 2 bases at J, leaving 7 bases unmatched. Germline CDR1 and CDR2: MNHNS and SASEGT. CDR3 size: 15 residues.

The CDR3 coding sequence is TGTGCCAGCAGTTTAGTGCGGCACGGGGAGCTGTTTTTT. Amino acids: CASSLVRHGELFF. The chain uses TRBV27 and TRBJ2-2, with no clear D. CDR3 length: 13 residues. V lost 2 bases and J 7 bases, leaving 8 bases between the germline ends. Germline assignment: CDR1 MNHEY and CDR2 SMNVEV (reference sequence).

The chain joins TRBV14 to TRBJ2-7; 7 bases are shared with TRBD1. Germline V lookup: CDR1 SGHDN, CDR2 FVKESK. The CDR3 covers 16 residues. The trim removed 0 bases at V and 3 bases at J, leaving 8 bases unmatched. CDR3 in DNA: TGTGCCAGCAGCCAAGATAGGGGGACAGATTACTACGAGCAGTACTTC. Residues: CASSQDRGTDYYEQYF.

The chain carries TRBV6-1 and TRBJ2-1; the D gene is possibly TRBD1 (6 bases). The CDR3 is 16 amino acids. Germline V CDR1 and CDR2: MNHNS, SASEGT. The V end was cut by 3 bases, the J end by 7 bases, with 19 bases between. CDR3 amino acids: CASSDEGHPVTNEQFF. The CDR3 region has the DNA TGTGCCAGCAGTGATGAGGGACACCCGGTTACAAATGAGCAGTTCTTC.

This clone appeared a single time. The chain carries TRBV15 and TRBJ2-3; 11 bases line up with TRBD2. The ends lost 1 base at V and 5 bases at J; junction bases unmatched: 8. The germline CDR1 and CDR2 sequences are LNHNV and YYDKDF (reference sequence). This CDR3 contains 17 residues. The CDR3 bases are TGTGCCACCAGCAGAGGGGATTCTAGCGGGGGGTTAGATACGCAGTATTTT. Translated: CATSRGDSSGGLDTQYF.

The chain has TRBV6-1 and TRBJ2-3, with a weak D call TRBD1 (6 bases). This CDR3 is built from 14 residues. V shed 7 bases and J shed 6 bases, with 17 bases lying between them. The V gene's germline CDR1 is MNHNS and CDR2 SASEGT. DNA for the CDR3: TGTGCCAGCAAAAAACAGGGTAGGAGGGATACGCAGTATTTT. Encoded protein: CASKKQGRRDTQYF.

This sequence joins TRBV15 and TRBJ2-1; perhaps TRBD2 as D (5 bases). V was pared by 1 base and J by 8 bases, with 9 bases between. Germline V CDR1 and CDR2: LNHNV, YYDKDF (reference sequence). The CDR3 is 13 amino acids. CDR3 bases: TGTGCCACCAGCAGAGGGCTAGCTTATGAGCAGTTCTTC. It is translated as CATSRGLAYEQFF.

This chain links TRBV9 with TRBJ2-3; D is unresolved. CDR1 SGDLS and CDR2 YYNGEE come from the germline V gene. The CDR3 runs to 16 residues. V was trimmed by 2 bases and J by 2 bases, leaving 15 bases between them. The CDR3 here is CASSVSFMPLTDTQYF. In nucleotides, the CDR3 is TGTGCCAGCAGCGTCAGTTTTATGCCCCTCACAGATACGCAGTATTTT.

This chain joins TRBV5-1 and TRBJ1-1; 9 nucleotides align to TRBD1. The J segment lost 7 bases and the V segment lost 4 bases, leaving 8 bases of the junction unmatched. Germline CDR1 reads SGHRS; CDR2 reads YFSETQ. The CDR3 runs 14 residues. This CDR3 is CASSRRDREGEAFF. CDR3 DNA sequence: TGCGCCAGCAGCCGCCGGGACAGGGAGGGTGAAGCTTTCTTT.

CDR3 coding DNA: TGCGCCAGCAGCGTATTTGGGGCAGTCGCAGATACGCAGTATTTT. It specifies CASSVFGAVADTQYF. J is TRBJ2-3 and V is TRBV5-1; D possibly corresponds to TRBD1 (5 bases). Per the germline V gene, CDR1 is SGHRS and CDR2 is YFSETQ. The ends were cut back, 4 bases at V and 4 bases at J, with 16 bases in the middle. The CDR3 runs 15 residues.

This sequence joins TRBV5-1 and TRBJ2-3; 8 bases are shared with TRBD1. The germline gives CDR1 SGHRS, CDR2 YFSETQ. V shed 3 bases and J 2 bases; nucleotides not matched to a gene: 5. The CDR3 consists of 15 residues. CDR3 in DNA: TGCGCCAGCAGCTGGGCGGGACAGGCCACAGATACGCAGTATTTT. Protein: CASSWAGQATDTQYF. The variable domain in full, with the rest retrieved from reference TRBV5-1 and TRBJ2-3, is KAGVTQTPRYLIKTRGQQVTLSCSPISGHRSVSWYQQTPGQGLQFLFEYFSETQRNKGNFPGRFSGRQFSNSRSEMNVSTLELGDSALYLCASSWAGQATDTQYFGPGTRLTVL.

The chain has TRBV10-3 and TRBJ2-5; no firm D call. V lost 3 bases, J lost 1 base, and 9 bases lay in between. This CDR3 comprises 14 residues. The germline CDR1 and CDR2 sequences are ENHRY and SYGVKD. CDR3 sequence reads: CAISDFGSQETQYF. CDR3 coding DNA: TGTGCCATCAGTGACTTCGGTAGCCAAGAGACCCAGTACTTC.

V usage is TRBV6-1 and J usage is TRBJ1-1; 7 nucleotides line up with TRBD1. Germline V gene lookup returns CDR1 MNHNS and CDR2 SASEGT. J lost 3 bases, V lost 5 bases, and 3 bases had no gene match. This CDR3 spans 13 amino acids. CDR3 coding DNA: TGTGCCAGCAGTAGCAGGGGGGACACTGAAGCTTTCTTT. Translation gives CASSSRGDTEAFF.

The genes are TRBV9 and TRBJ1-4, with no clear D. Germline V lookup: CDR1 SGDLS, CDR2 YYNGEE. V lost 8 bases, J lost 3 bases, and 20 bases lay in between. The CDR3 covers 16 residues. As DNA, the CDR3 is TGTGCCAGGGAATTTCGGAGGAGGTGGCCTAATGAAAAACTGTTTTTT. It is translated as CAREFRRRWPNEKLFF.

This clone was seen just once. The sample has other DNA sequences that encode this CDR3 too. This sequence joins TRBV5-1 and TRBJ2-1; 11 bases fit TRBD2. Unmatched junction bases numbered 0, after V lost 0 bases and J lost 4 bases. The CDR3 loop spans 15 amino acids. Germline V CDR1 and CDR2: SGHRS, YFSETQ. DNA of the CDR3: TGCGCCAGCAGCTTGGGACTAGCGGGGTACAATGAGCAGTTCTTC. Residues: CASSLGLAGYNEQFF.